This TCR beta chain was obtained from a study of radiotherapy plus CTLA-4 blockade in lung cancer. General study findings and limits: TCR clones originating in tumors grew in number in blood after radiotherapy plus ipilimumab. Interferon-beta, together with early blood T cell clone dynamics, reportedly best predicted response.

Germline V gene lookup returns CDR1 ENHRY and CDR2 SYGVKD. V shed 0 bases and J shed 8 bases, with 10 bases lying between them. The CDR3 is 13 residues long. The study gave focal radiation plus ipilimumab CTLA-4 blockade to patients with chemo-refractory metastatic non-small-cell lung cancer. As regards this clone: Its cognate antigen is unknown. This specimen includes other DNA sequences encoding the same CDR3.

Assay: immunoSEQ multiplex PCR; the TCRdb copy retains only in-frame clones and omits some. The table shows about 59,000 clones, with approximately 76% occurring only once. This sequence originates from a human donor with non-small cell lung cancer who had a complete response to radiotherapy plus ipilimumab. This sequence joins TRBV10-3 and TRBJ1-2; tentative D call: TRBD1 (5 bases). The sample in question was peripheral blood, obtained from a patient treated with radiotherapy plus ipilimumab. CDR3 in DNA: TGTGCCATCAGTGAGTCCCCAGGGCTCGGCTACACCTTC. Encoded protein: CAISESPGLGYTF.